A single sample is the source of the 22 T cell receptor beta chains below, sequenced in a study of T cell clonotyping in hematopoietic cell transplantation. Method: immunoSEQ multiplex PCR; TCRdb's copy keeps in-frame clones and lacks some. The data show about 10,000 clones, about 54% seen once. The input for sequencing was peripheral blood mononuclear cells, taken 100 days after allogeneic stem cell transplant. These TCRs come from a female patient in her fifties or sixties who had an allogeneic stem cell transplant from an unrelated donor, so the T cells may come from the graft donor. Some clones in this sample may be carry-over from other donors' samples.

The CDR3 sequence: CASGPYSDTQYF. The CDR3 nucleotides are TGTGCCAGCGGTCCTTACTCGGATACGCAGTATTTT. This chain connects TRBV28 to TRBJ2-3; D ambiguous. The CDR3 contains 12 residues. Germline V gene lookup returns CDR1 MDHEN and CDR2 SYDVKM. Trimming took off 8 bases at V and 6 bases at J, with 12 bases between the two ends.

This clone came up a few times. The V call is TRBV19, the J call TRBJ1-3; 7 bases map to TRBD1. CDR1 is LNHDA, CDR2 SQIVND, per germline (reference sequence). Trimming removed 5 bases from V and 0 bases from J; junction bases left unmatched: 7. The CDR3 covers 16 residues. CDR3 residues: CASSVNRDSSGNTIYF. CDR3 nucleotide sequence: TGTGCCAGTAGTGTAAACCGGGACAGCTCTGGAAACACCATATATTTT.

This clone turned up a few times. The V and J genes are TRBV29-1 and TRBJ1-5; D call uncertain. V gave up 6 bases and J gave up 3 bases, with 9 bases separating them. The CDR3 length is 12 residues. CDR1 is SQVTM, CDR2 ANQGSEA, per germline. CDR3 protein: CSVRTANQPQHF. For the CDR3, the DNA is TGCAGCGTGCGGACCGCCAATCAGCCCCAGCATTTT. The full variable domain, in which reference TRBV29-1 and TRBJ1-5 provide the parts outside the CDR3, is SAVISQKPSRDICQRGTSLTIQCQVDSQVTMMFWYRQQPGQSLTLIATANQGSEATYESGFVIDKFPISRPNLTFSTLTVSNMSPEDSSIYLCSVRTANQPQHFGDGTRLSIL.

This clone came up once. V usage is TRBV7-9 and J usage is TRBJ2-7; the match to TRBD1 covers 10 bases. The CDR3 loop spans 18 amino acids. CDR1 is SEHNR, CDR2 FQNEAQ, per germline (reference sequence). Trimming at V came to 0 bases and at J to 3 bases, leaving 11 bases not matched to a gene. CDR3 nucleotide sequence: TGTGCCAGCAGCTTAGCGCGGGCAGGGACAGGGGCGAACTACGAGCAGTACTTC. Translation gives CASSLARAGTGANYEQYF.

CDR3 coding DNA: TGTGCCTGGAGGATACCCCAGGCGAGGGCGAATTCACCCCTCCACTTT. This translates into CAWRIPQARANSPLHF. V is TRBV30 and J is TRBJ1-6; D ambiguous. The CDR3 covers 16 residues. Trimming cost V 3 bases and J 7 bases, with 19 bases left between them. Per the germline V gene, CDR1 is GTSNPN and CDR2 is SVGIG (reference sequence).

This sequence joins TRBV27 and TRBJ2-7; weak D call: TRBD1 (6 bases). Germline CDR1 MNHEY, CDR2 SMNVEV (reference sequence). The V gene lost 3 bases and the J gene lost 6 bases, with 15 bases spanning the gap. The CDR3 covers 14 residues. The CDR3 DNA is TGTGCCAGCAGTTTCGCAACAGGGAAAGGCGAGCAGTACTTC. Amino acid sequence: CASSFATGKGEQYF.

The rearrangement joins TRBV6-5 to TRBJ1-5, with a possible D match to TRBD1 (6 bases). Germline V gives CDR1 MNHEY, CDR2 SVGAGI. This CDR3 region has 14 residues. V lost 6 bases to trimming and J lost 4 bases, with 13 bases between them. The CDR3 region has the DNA TGTGCCAGCAGCCCAGGACAGTTAAATCAGCCCCAGCATTTT. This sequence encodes CASSPGQLNQPQHF.

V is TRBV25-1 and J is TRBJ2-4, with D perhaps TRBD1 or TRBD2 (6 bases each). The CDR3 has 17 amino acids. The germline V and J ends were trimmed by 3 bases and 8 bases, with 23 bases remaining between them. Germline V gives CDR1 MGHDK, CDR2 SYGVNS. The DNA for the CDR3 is TGTGCCAGCAGTGACTGGGGCTCAGGGGCGAGGAGGGACATTCAGTACTTC. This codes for CASSDWGSGARRDIQYF. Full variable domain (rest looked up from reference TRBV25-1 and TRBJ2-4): EADIYQTPRYLVIGTGKKITLECSQTMGHDKMYWYQQDPGMELHLIHYSYGVNSTEKGDLSSESTVSRIRTEHFPLTLESARPSHTSQYLCASSDWGSGARRDIQYFGAGTRLSVL.

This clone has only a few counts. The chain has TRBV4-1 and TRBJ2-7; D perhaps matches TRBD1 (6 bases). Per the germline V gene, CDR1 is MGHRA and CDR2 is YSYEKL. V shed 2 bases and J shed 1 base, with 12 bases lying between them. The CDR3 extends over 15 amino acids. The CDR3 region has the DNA TGCGCCAGCAGCCAAAACAGGGATGCGTCCTACGAGCAGTACTTC. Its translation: CASSQNRDASYEQYF.

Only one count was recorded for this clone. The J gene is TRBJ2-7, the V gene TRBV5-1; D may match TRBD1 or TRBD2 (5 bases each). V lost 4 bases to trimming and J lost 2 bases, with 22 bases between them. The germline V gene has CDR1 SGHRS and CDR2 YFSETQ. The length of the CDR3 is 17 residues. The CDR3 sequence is CASSPPGVGAKTYEQYF. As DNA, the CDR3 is TGCGCCAGCAGCCCCCCCGGGGTAGGGGCCAAAACCTACGAGCAGTACTTC.

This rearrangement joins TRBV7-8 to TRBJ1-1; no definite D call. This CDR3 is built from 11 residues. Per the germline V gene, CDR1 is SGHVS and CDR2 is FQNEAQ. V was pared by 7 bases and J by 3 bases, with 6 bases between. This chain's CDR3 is CASMGHTEAFF. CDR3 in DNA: TGTGCCAGCATGGGCCACACTGAAGCTTTCTTT.

DNA of the CDR3: TGTGCCTGGAGTACAACAGGAATTGGCTACACCTTC. It encodes CAWSTTGIGYTF. This chain uses TRBV30 with TRBJ1-2, with a tentative D call TRBD1 (5 bases). Trimming pared 2 bases from V and 7 bases from J, leaving 11 bases between. Germline CDR1 reads GTSNPN; CDR2 reads SVGIG (reference sequence). CDR3 length: 12 residues. Full variable domain (outside the CDR3, taken from reference TRBV30 and TRBJ1-2): SQTIHQWPATLVQPVGSPLSLECTVEGTSNPNLYWYRQAAGRGLQLLFYSVGIGQISSEVPQNLSASRPQDRQFILSSKKLLLSDSGFYLCAWSTTGIGYTFGSGTRLTVV.

The CDR3 bases are TGTGCCAGCAGGCCCCCGAATCAGCCCCAGCATTTT. Protein sequence: CASRPPNQPQHF. V gene TRBV28 combines with J gene TRBJ1-5; D is unclear. Trimming left V 6 bases short and J 4 bases short, with 7 bases between. The germline V gene encodes CDR1 MDHEN and CDR2 SYDVKM. There are 12 residues in the CDR3.

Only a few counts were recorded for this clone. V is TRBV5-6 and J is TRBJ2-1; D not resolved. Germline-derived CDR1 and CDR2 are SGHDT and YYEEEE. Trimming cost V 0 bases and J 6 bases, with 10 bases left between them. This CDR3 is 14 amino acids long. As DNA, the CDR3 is TGTGCCAGCAGCTTGGTCCCGAAAGGCAATGAGCAGTTCTTC. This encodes CASSLVPKGNEQFF. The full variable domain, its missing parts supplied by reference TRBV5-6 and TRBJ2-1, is DAGVTQSPTHLIKTRGQQVTLRCSPKSGHDTVSWYQQALGQGPQFIFQYYEEEERQRGNFPDRFSGHQFPNYSSELNVNALLLGDSALYLCASSLVPKGNEQFFGPGTRLTVL.

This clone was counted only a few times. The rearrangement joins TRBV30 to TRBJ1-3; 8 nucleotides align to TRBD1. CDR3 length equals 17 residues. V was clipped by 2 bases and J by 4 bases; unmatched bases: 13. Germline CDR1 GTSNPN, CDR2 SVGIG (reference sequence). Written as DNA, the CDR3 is TGTGCCTGGAGTAAGGCAGGGGGCGCTTTTTCCGGAAACACCATATATTTT. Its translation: CAWSKAGGAFSGNTIYF.

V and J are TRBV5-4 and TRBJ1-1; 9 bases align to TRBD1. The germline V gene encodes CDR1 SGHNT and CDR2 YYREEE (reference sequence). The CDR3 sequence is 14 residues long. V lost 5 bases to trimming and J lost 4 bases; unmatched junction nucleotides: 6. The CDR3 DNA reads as TGTGCCAGCAGTTCAGGGACAGGGTTCACTGAAGCTTTCTTT. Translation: CASSSGTGFTEAFF.

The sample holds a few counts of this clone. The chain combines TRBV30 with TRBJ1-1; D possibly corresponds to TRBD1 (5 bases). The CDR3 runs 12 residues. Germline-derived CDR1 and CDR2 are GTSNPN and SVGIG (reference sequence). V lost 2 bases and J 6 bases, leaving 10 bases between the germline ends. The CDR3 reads CAWSPGFSEAFF. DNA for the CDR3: TGTGCCTGGAGTCCAGGGTTCTCTGAAGCTTTCTTT.

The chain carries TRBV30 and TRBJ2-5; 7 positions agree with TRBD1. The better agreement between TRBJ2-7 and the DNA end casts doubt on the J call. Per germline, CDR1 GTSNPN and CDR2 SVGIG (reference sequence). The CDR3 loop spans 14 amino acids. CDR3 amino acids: CAWKYGQVIYEQYF. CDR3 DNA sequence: TGTGCCTGGAAGTACGGACAGGTGATCTACGAGCAGTACTTC.

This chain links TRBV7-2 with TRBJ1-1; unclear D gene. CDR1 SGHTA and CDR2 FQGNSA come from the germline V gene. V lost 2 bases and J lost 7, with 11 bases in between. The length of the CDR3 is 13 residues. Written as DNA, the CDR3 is TGTGCCAGCAGCTTAACAGTGGCAGATGAAGCTTTCTTT. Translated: CASSLTVADEAFF.

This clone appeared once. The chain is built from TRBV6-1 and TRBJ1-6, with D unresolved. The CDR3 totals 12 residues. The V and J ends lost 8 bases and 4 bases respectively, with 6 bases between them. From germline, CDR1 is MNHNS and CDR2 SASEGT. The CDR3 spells CASGEYNSPLHF. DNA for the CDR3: TGTGCCAGCGGGGAATATAATTCACCCCTCCACTTT.

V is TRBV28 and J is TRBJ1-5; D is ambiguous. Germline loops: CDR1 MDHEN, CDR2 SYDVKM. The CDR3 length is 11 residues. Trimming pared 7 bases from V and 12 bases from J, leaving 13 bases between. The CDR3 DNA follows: TGTGCCAGCACTGGGTTCGACGTCCAGCATTTT. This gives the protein CASTGFDVQHF.

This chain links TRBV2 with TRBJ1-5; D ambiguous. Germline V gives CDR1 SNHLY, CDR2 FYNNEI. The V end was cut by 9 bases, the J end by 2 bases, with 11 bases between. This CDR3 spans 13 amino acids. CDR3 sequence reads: CASQRDCNQPQHF. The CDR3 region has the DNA TGTGCCAGTCAAAGGGATTGCAATCAGCCCCAGCATTTT.